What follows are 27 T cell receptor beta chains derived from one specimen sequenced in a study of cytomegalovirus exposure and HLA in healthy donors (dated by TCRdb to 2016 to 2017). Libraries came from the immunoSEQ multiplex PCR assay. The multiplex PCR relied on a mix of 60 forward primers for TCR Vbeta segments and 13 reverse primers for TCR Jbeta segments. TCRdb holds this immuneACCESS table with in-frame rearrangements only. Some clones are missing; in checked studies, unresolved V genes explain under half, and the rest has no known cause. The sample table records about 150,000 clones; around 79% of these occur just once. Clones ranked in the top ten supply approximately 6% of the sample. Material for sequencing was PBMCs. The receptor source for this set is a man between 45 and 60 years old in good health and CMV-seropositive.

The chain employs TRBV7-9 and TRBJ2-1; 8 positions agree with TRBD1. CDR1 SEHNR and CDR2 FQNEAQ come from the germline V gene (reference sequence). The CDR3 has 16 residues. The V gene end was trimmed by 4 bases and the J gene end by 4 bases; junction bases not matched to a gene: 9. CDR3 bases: TGTGCCAGCAGCTCCGGCCGGGACAGGAGATACAATGAGCAGTTCTTC. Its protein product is CASSSGRDRRYNEQFF. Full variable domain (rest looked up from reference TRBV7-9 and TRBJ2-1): DTGVSQNPRHKITKRGQNVTFRCDPISEHNRLYWYRQTLGQGPEFLTYFQNEAQLEKSRLLSDRFSAERPKGSFSTLEIQRTEQGDSAMYLCASSSGRDRRYNEQFFGPGTRLTVL.

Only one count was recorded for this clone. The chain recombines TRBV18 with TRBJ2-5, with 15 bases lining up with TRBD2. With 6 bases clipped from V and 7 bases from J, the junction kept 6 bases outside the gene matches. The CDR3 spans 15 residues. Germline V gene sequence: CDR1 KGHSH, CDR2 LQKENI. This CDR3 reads CASSRTSGRAPTQYF. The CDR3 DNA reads TGTGCCAGCTCTCGGACTAGCGGGAGGGCCCCGACCCAGTACTTC.

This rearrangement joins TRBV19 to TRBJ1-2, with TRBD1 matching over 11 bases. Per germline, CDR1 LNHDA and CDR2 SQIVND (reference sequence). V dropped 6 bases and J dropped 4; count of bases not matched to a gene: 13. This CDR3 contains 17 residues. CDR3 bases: TGTGCCAGTAGCAAACTAGGACAGGGGGCCTCTTTCTATGGCTACACCTTC. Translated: CASSKLGQGASFYGYTF. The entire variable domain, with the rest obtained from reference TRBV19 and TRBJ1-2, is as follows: DGGITQSPKYLFRKEGQNVTLSCEQNLNHDAMYWYRQDPGQGLRLIYYSQIVNDFQKGDIAEGYSVSREKKESFPLTVTSAQKNPTAFYLCASSKLGQGASFYGYTFGSGTRLTVV.

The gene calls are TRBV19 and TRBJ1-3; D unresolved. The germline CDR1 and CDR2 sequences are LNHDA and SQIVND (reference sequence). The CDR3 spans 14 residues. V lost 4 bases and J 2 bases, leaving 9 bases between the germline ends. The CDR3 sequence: CASSTIGTGNTIYF. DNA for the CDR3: TGTGCCAGTAGTACAATCGGGACTGGAAACACCATATATTTT. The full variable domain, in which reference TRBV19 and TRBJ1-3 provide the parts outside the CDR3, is DGGITQSPKYLFRKEGQNVTLSCEQNLNHDAMYWYRQDPGQGLRLIYYSQIVNDFQKGDIAEGYSVSREKKESFPLTVTSAQKNPTAFYLCASSTIGTGNTIYFGEGSWLTVV.

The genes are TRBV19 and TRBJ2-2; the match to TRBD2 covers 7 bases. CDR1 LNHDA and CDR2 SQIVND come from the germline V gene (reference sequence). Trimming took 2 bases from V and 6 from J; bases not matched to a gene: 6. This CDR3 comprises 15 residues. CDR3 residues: CASSILAENPGELFF. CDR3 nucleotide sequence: TGTGCCAGTAGTATACTAGCGGAAAACCCCGGGGAGCTGTTTTTT.

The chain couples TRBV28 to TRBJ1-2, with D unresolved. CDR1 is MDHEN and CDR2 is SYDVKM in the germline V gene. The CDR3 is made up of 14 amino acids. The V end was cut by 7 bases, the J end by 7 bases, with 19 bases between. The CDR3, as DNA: TGTGCCAGCACTCTTGGATCAGAGGCGGCTGGCTACACCTTC. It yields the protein CASTLGSEAAGYTF.

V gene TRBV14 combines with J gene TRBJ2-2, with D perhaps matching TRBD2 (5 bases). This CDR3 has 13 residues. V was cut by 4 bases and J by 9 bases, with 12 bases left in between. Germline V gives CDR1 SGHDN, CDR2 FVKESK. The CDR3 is CASSPVRGRELFF. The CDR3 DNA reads TGTGCCAGCAGCCCAGTCCGGGGAAGGGAGCTGTTTTTT.

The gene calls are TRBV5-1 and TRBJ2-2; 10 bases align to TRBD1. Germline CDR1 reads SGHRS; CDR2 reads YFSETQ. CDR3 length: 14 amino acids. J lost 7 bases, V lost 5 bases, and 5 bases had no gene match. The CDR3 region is CASRGQGNIGELFF. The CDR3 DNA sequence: TGCGCCAGCAGGGGACAGGGGAATATCGGGGAGCTGTTTTTT.

The CDR3 DNA is TGTGCCAGCTCATCGGGACACGGAAGACAAGAGACCCAGTACTTC. Protein sequence: CASSSGHGRQETQYF. The chain combines TRBV18 with TRBJ2-5; perhaps TRBD1 as D (6 bases). The CDR3 totals 15 residues. Germline V gene lookup returns CDR1 KGHSH and CDR2 LQKENI. Trimming stripped 5 bases from V and 2 bases from J, with 15 bases between.

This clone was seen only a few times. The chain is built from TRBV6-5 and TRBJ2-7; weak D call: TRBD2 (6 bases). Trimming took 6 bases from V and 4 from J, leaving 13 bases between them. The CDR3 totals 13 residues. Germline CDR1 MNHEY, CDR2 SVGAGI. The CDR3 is CASRMTRDYEQYF. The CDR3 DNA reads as TGTGCCAGCAGGATGACTAGAGATTACGAGCAGTACTTC.

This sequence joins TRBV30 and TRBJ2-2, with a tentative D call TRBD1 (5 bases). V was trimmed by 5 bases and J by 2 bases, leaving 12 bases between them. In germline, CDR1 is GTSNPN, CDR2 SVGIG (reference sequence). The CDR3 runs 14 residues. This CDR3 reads CAWVDSLNTGELFF. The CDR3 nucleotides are TGTGCCTGGGTCGACAGCCTTAACACCGGGGAGCTGTTTTTT.

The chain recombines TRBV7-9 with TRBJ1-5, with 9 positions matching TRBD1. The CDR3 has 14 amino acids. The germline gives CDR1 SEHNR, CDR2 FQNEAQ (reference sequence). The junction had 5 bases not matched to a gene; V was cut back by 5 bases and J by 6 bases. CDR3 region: CASSHGTGSQPQHF. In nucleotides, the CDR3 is TGTGCCAGCAGCCACGGGACAGGGAGTCAGCCCCAGCATTTT.

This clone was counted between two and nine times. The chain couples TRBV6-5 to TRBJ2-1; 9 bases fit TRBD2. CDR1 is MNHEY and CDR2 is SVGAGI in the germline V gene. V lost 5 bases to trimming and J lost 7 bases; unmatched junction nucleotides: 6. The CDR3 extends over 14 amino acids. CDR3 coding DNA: TGTGCCAGCAGTAATAGCGGGAGTGGAAATGAGCAGTTCTTC. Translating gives CASSNSGSGNEQFF.

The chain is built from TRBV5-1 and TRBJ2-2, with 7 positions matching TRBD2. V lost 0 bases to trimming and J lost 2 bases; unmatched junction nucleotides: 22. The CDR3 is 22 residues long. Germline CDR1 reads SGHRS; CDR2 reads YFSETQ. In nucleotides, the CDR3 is TGCGCCAGCAGCTTGGGTTGGAGGGAGCTAGCGGACGCGACTATTAACACCGGGGAGCTGTTTTTT. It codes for CASSLGWRELADATINTGELFF.

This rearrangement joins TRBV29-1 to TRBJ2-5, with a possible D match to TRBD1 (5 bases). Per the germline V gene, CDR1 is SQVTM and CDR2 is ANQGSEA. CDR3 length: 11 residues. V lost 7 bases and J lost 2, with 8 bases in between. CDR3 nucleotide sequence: TGCAGCGGGAGACAGCAAGAGACCCAGTACTTC. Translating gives CSGRQQETQYF.

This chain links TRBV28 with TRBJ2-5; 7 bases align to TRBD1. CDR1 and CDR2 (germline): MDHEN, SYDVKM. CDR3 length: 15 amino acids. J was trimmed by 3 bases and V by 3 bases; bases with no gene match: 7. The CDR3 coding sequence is TGTGCCAGCAGTTTGACCGGGACAGCAAAAGAGACCCAGTACTTC. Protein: CASSLTGTAKETQYF. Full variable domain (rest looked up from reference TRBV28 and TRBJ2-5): DVKVTQSSRYLVKRTGEKVFLECVQDMDHENMFWYRQDPGLGLRLIYFSYDVKMKEKGDIPEGYSVSREKKERFSLILESASTNQTSMYLCASSLTGTAKETQYFGPGTRLLVL.

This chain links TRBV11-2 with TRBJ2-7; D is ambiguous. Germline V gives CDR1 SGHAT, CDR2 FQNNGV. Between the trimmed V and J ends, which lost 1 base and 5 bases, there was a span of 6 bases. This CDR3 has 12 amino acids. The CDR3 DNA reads TGTGCCAGCAGCTTAGCCCCCAACGAGCAGTACTTC. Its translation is CASSLAPNEQYF.

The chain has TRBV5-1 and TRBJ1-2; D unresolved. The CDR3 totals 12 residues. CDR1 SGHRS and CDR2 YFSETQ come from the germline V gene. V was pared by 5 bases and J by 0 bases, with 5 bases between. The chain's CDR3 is CASSRANYGYTF. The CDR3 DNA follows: TGCGCCAGCAGTCGCGCTAACTATGGCTACACCTTC.

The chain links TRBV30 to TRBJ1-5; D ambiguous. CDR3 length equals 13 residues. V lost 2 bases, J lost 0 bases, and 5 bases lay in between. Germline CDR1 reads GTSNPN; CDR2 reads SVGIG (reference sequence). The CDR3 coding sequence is TGTGCCTGGAGTATTTATAGCAATCAGCCCCAGCATTTT. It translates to CAWSIYSNQPQHF.

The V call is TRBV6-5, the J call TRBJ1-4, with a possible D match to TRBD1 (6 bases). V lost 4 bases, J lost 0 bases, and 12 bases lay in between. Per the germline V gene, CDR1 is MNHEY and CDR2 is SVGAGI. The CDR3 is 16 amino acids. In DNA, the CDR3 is TGTGCCAGCAGTTCTCAGGACAGTGCAACTAATGAAAAACTGTTTTTT. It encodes CASSSQDSATNEKLFF.

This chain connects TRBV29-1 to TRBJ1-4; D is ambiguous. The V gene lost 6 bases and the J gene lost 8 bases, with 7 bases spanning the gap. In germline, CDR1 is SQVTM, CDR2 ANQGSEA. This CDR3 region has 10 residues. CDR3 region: CSVWREKLFF. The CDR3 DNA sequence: TGCAGCGTCTGGAGGGAAAAACTGTTTTTT.

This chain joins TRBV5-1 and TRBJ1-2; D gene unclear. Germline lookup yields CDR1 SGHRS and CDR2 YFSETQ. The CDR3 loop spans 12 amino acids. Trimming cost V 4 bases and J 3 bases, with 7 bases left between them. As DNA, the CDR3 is TGCGCCAGCAGCCTAAAAGACTATGGCTACACCTTC. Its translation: CASSLKDYGYTF.

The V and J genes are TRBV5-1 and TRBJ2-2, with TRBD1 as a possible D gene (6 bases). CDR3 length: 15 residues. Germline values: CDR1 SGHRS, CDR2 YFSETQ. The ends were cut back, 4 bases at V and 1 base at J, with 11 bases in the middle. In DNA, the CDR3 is TGCGCCAGCAGCCCGGACAGTCGGAACACCGGGGAGCTGTTTTTT. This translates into CASSPDSRNTGELFF.

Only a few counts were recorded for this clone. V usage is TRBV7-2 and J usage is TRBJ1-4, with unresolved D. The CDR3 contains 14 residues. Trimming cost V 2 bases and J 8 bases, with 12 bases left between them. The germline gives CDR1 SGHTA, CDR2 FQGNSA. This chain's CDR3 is CASSLSGPEEKLFF. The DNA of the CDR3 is TGTGCCAGCAGCTTAAGCGGACCTGAGGAAAAACTGTTTTTT.

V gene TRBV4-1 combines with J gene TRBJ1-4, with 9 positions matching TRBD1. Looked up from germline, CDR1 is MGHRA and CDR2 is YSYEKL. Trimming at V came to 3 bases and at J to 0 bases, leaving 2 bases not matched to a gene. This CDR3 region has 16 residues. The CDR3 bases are TGCGCCAGCAGCCAGGACAGGGGTGCAACTAATGAAAAACTGTTTTTT. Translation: CASSQDRGATNEKLFF.

The CDR3 DNA follows: TGTGCCAGCAGTGCAGCGGGCACAGATACGCAGTATTTT. Translation gives CASSAAGTDTQYF. The chain uses TRBV25-1 and TRBJ2-3; TRBD2 is a possible D gene (5 bases). V lost 4 bases to trimming and J lost 1 base, with 6 bases between them. The CDR3 extends over 13 amino acids. The germline V gene has CDR1 MGHDK and CDR2 SYGVNS.

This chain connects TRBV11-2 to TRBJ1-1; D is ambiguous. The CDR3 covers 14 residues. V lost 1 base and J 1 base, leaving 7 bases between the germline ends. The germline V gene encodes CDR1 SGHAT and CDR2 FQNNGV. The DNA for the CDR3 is TGTGCCAGCAGCTTAGGAGTCACGAACACTGAAGCTTTCTTT. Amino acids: CASSLGVTNTEAFF.